This T cell receptor beta chain was sequenced for a study of T cell responses to AZD1222 COVID-19 vaccine. Assay used: immunoSEQ multiplex PCR; TCRdb lists only in-frame clones, some missing. The sample lists roughly 150,000 clones, about 91% occurring once. Here the sequenced sample was peripheral blood, taken on day 0 of MenACWY control vaccination. This receptor was obtained from an adult in good health.

DNA of the CDR3: TGTGCCAGCAGCCCCTCAGAAAACACTGAAGCTTTCTTT. It translates to CASSPSENTEAFF. The chain carries TRBV28 and TRBJ1-1; D unclear. CDR1 MDHEN and CDR2 SYDVKM come from the germline V gene. There are 13 residues in the CDR3. V gave up 6 bases and J gave up 2 bases, with 10 bases separating them.